The T cell receptor beta chain described here comes from a study of spatial heterogeneity in lung cancer (dated by TCRdb to between 2018 and 2020). The study in broad terms: More beta-chain than alpha-chain transcripts were consistently detected, likely reflecting higher beta-chain transcript abundance. At surgery, both alpha and beta chains were TCR-sequenced in more than 200 tumor regions, about 64 matched nontumor lung samples and some 58 PBMC samples. In non-small cell lung cancer, the study made a quantitative comparison of TCR alpha and beta repertoires among multiple tumor regions, matched nontumor lung and blood. In the raw uncorrected reads, each unique combination of TCR and UMI appeared more than ten times on average. The study linked features of the TCR repertoire to counts of nonsynonymous mutations, which were determined by whole-exome sequencing of tumor tissue. Points the paper makes about the study in general: Confirming at a functional level the hypothesis that regional TCRs recognize regional mutations was considered to require additional single-cell paired TCR alpha and beta sequencing.

This clonotype was observed many times. It has no known antigen specificity. No much larger clone exists at a distance of one base, and base qualities are not known. Library method: 5' RACE. The sample was run on a NextSeq 500. The TCR library protocol attached a unique molecular identifier to each TCR cDNA molecule to allow correction of PCR and sequencing errors. Per the original workflow: TCR identification, UMI-based error correction and CDR3 extraction were all carried out with Decombinator tools. TCRs above a frequency of 2 per 1,000, corresponding to the top 1% of the tumor frequency distribution, were defined as expanded. Renyi diversity was computed with the R vegan package after each repertoire had been subsampled 100 times to 5,000 TCRs. To build CDR3 similarity networks, amino acid triplet string-kernel similarity was used, and CDR3s were connected when their pairwise similarity was above 0.82. Using fastp at Q25 and MiXCR, TCRdb reprocessed the public reads and kept productive beta chains. Entries are consolidated by CDR3 protein sequence, retaining the most common genes and DNA. The V and J calls were not made by the authors but by TCRdb's processing. This sample gives under 11,000 distinct CDR3 sequences in total; 3.5% to 5% of them show up just once. The ten top clones hold 6.5% to 9.5% of the sample.

This sample's time point label indicates: sample taken at primary tumor resection. TCR sequencing used whole RNA extracted from tumor and nontumor lung tissue, or from cryopreserved PBMC samples, without cell sorting. Samples were obtained from around 72 patients with early-stage, untreated non-small cell lung cancer from the lung TRACERx cohort. Patients were selected for TCR sequencing only if sufficient RNA was available from at least two tumor regions. Tumor and adjacent nontumor lung specimens were reviewed by a lung pathologist before selection. Sequenced material: normal lung tissue next to the tumor, taken at surgery. This clonotype was sampled from a male donor with early-stage non-small cell lung cancer.

CDR3 sequence: CASSEGRGRRPEAFF. The DNA sequence is given as TGTGCCAGCAGTGAAGGAAGGGGGCGCCGCCCTGAAGCTTTCTTT. In this chain, TRBV25-1 is recombined with TRBJ1-1; 7 bases in the junction line up with TRBD1. V is cut back by 2 bases and J by 6 bases, with 9 bases in the junction unmatched. Its CDR3 holds 15 amino acids, cysteine through phenylalanine. Only CDR3 DNA remains: 45 bases, in frame from the first base. Sequences MGHDK (CDR1) and SYGVNS (CDR2) are obtained from the germline V gene.